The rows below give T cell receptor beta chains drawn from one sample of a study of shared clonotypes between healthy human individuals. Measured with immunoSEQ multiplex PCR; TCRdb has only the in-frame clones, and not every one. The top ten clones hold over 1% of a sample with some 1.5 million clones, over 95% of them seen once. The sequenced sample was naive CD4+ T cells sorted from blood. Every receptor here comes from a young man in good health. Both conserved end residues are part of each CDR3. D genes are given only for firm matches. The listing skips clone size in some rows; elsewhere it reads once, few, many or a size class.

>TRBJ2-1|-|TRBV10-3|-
TGTGCCATCAGTGAGATACTGTACAATGAGCAGTTCTTC
CAISEILYNEQFF
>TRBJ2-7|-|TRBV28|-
TGTGCCAGCAGTTTATCTGTCCCCTTGGCGCGGGATTACGAGCAGTACTTC
CASSLSVPLARDYEQYF
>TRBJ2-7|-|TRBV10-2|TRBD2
TGCGCCAGCAGTGAGAGACGGACTAGCGGGAGGACCTACGAGCAGTACTTC
CASSERRTSGRTYEQYF
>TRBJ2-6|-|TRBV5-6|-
TGTGCCAGCAGCCGTGGGTCTGTGGCTGGGGCCAACGTCCTGACTTTC
CASSRGSVAGANVLTF
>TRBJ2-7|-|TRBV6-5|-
TGTGCCAGCAGTTACTCGTACTCGACGAACTACGAGCAGTACTTC
CASSYSYSTNYEQYF
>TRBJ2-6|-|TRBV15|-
TGTGCCACCAGCAGAGATCTGGGTGACGGGGCCAACGTCCTGACTTTC
CATSRDLGDGANVLTF
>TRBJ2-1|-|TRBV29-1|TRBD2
TGCAGCGTTGAGGCTAGCGGGTCAAAAAACGGACGGCTCTTC
CSVEASGSKNGRLF
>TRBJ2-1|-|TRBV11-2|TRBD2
TGTGCCAGCAGCTTATTGGGGAGCGGGGCCTACAATGAGCAGTTCTTC
CASSLLGSGAYNEQFF
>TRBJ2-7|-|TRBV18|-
TGTGCCAGCTCACCACAGGCGGGACCTAACGAGCAGTACTTC
CASSPQAGPNEQYF
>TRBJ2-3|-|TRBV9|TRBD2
TGTGCCAGCAGCTCAGGACTAGTTCGGGGCACAGATACGCAGTATTTT
CASSSGLVRGTDTQYF
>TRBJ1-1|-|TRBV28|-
TGTGCCAGCAGCCTGACAGGCCAAAACACTGAAGCTTTCTTT
CASSLTGQNTEAFF
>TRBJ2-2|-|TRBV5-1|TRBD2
TGCGCCAGCAGCTGGGAGGGTTTGGACACCGGGGAGCTGTTTTTT
CASSWEGLDTGELFF
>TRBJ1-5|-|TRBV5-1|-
TGCGCCAGCGCCACAGGGACGAATCAGCCCCAGCATTTT
CASATGTNQPQHF
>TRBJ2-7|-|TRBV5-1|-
TGCGCCAGCAGCTCGGATGGAACCTACGAGCAGTACTTC
CASSSDGTYEQYF
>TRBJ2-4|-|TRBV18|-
TGTGCCAGCTCACGTTTAACAGGACCCGAAAACATTCAGTACTTC
CASSRLTGPENIQYF
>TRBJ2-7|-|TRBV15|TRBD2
TGTGCCACCAGCAGAGATCGGGAGGCTCTCCCCTGGGACGAGCAGTACTTC
CATSRDREALPWDEQYF
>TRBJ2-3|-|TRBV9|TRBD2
TGTGCCAGCACCGTCAGCGGGAGGGGCACAGATACGCAGTATTTT
CASTVSGRGTDTQYF
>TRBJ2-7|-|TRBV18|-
TGTGCCAGCTCCCTCGACAGGACCCTAAGGGGCGAGCAGTACTTC
CASSLDRTLRGEQYF
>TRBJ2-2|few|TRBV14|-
TGTGCCAGCAGCCAAGCGAGAGGCGGGGAGCTGTTTTTT
CASSQARGGELFF
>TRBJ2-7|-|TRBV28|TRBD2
TGTGCCAGCAGTTCCCCCGGGGGGGCAAGGAACGAGCAGTACTTC
CASSSPGGARNEQYF
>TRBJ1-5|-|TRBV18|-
TGTGCCAGCTCACCAAGCCGACAGAACAATCAGCCCCAGCATTTT
CASSPSRQNNQPQHF
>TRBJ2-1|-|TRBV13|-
TGTGCCAGCAGCCCACAGCTTATCGGGGTTGACAGCTACAATGAGCAGTTCTTC
CASSPQLIGVDSYNEQFF